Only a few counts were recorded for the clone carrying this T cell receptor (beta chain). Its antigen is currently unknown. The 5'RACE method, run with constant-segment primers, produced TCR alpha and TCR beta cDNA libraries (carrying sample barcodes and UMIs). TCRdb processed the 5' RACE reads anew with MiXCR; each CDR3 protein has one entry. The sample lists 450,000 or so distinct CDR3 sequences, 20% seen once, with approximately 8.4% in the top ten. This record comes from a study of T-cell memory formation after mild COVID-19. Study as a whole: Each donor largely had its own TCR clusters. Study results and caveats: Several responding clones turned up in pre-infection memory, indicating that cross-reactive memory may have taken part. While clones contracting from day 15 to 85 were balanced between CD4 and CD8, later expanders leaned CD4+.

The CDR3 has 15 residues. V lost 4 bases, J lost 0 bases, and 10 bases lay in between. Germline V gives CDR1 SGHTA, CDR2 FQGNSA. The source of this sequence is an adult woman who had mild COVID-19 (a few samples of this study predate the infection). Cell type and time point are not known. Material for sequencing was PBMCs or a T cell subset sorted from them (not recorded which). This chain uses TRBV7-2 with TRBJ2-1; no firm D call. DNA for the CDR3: TGTGCCAGCAGCTCGGACGCAAGCTCCTACAATGAGCAGTTCTTC. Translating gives CASSSDASSYNEQFF.